What follows are 23 T cell receptor beta chains derived from one specimen sequenced in a study of blood T cell repertoires in COVID-19. Some clones are missing from TCRdb's copy, which holds only in-frame ones; the method was immunoSEQ multiplex PCR. Counted here are approximately 180,000 clones, more than 75% occurring once; the ten biggest clones make up roughly a sixth. Sequencing was done on a sample of PBMCs or T cells enriched from blood (not recorded which). Source of these receptors: a woman between 50 and 59 years old with acute COVID-19.

The chain carries TRBV21-1 and TRBJ2-7; the table calls TRBD1, which could not be checked here. TRBV21-1 is deemed a pseudogene. The CDR3 extends over 14 amino acids. The CDR3 region is CASSKGGQTYEQYV. CDR3 DNA: TGTGCCAGCAGCAAAGGGGGACAAACCTACGAGCAGTACGTC.

This clone was observed once. This chain links TRBV2 with TRBJ2-3, with D maybe TRBD1 (6 bases). Germline CDR1 and CDR2: SNHLY and FYNNEI. V lost 6 bases and J 1 base, leaving 14 bases between the germline ends. This CDR3 spans 15 amino acids. CDR3 sequence (DNA): TGTGCCAGCAGGGGATCAGGGGCTCGCACAGATACGCAGTATTTT. It is translated as CASRGSGARTDTQYF.

This sequence joins TRBV5-4 and TRBJ1-2, with D tentatively TRBD1 (5 bases). The length of the CDR3 is 15 residues. V shed 7 bases and J shed 5 bases, with 21 bases lying between them. Germline CDR1 SGHNT, CDR2 YYREEE (reference sequence). CDR3 nucleotide sequence: TGTGCCAGCGGTCGTCAGATTGACAGTGGGTATGGCTACACCTTC. This translates into CASGRQIDSGYGYTF.

This clone was found once. The CDR3 DNA reads TGTGCCAGCAGTTTAAAGGGACAGGGTATAGGACACACTGAAGCTTTCTTT. It codes for CASSLKGQGIGHTEAFF. This chain connects TRBV27 to TRBJ1-1; 9 bases align to TRBD1. After removal of 2 bases from V and 3 bases from J, the junction contained 10 bases not matched to a gene. In germline, CDR1 is MNHEY, CDR2 SMNVEV (reference sequence). The length of the CDR3 is 17 residues.

The chain links TRBV5-1 to TRBJ2-7; D gene ambiguous. The CDR3 sequence is 14 residues long. CDR1 is SGHRS, CDR2 YFSETQ, per germline. The ends were cut back, 2 bases at V and 1 base at J, with 10 bases in the middle. The CDR3 sequence: CASSFITESYEQYV. The CDR3 DNA reads as TGCGCCAGCAGCTTTATTACAGAGTCCTACGAGCAGTACGTC.

The V call is TRBV6-2 or TRBV6-3, the J call TRBJ2-2; 7 nucleotides align to TRBD2. CDR1 is MNHEY, CDR2 SVGEGT, per germline. CDR3 size: 16 residues. V trimming: 4 bases; J trimming: 0 bases; junction bases outside the gene matches: 5. CDR3 DNA: TGTGCCAGCAGTTCCCAGCGGGGAGCGAACACCGGGGAGCTGTTTTTT. Translated, it gives CASSSQRGANTGELFF.

The genes are TRBV6-5 and TRBJ1-1, with 8 bases lining up with TRBD1. The CDR3 loop spans 13 amino acids. Germline values: CDR1 MNHEY, CDR2 SVGAGI. With 7 bases clipped from V and 4 bases from J, the junction kept 5 bases outside the gene matches. The CDR3 bases are TGTGCCAGCACTGCCCAGGGGGCCACTGAAGCTTTCTTT. It translates to CASTAQGATEAFF.

This clone was counted between two and nine times. This chain uses TRBV28 with TRBJ2-7, with TRBD1 matching 7 bases. CDR3 size: 16 residues. Germline values: CDR1 MDHEN, CDR2 SYDVKM. The V gene end was trimmed by 5 bases and the J gene end by 2 bases; junction bases not matched to a gene: 12. This chain's CDR3 is CASSIGTARRPYEQYV. The CDR3 DNA sequence: TGTGCCAGCAGTATAGGGACAGCCCGGCGTCCCTACGAGCAGTACGTC.

This clone has just a few counts. The rearrangement links TRBV28 to TRBJ1-2; the match to TRBD1 covers 7 bases. Per the germline V gene, CDR1 is MDHEN and CDR2 is SYDVKM. Trimming removed 5 bases from V and 4 bases from J; junction bases left unmatched: 10. This CDR3 has 15 residues. The CDR3 DNA follows: TGTGCCAGCAGTCCCCAGGGGGATTGGGGCTATGGCTACACCTTC. Protein product: CASSPQGDWGYGYTF.

V usage is TRBV6-5 and J usage is TRBJ1-1; maybe TRBD1 (5 bases). The CDR3 contains 14 residues. Germline CDR1 is MNHEY and CDR2 is SVGAGI. V was pared by 5 bases and J by 1 base, with 11 bases between. CDR3 loop: CASSPGRPNTEAFF. The CDR3 nucleotides read TGTGCCAGCAGTCCAGGGAGGCCGAACACTGAAGCTTTCTTT.

The chain links TRBV5-4 to TRBJ1-2; D is unresolved. From germline, CDR1 is SGHNT and CDR2 YYREEE (reference sequence). Trimming stripped 0 bases from V and 2 bases from J, with 8 bases between. The CDR3 has 14 amino acids. The CDR3 region is CASSLESENYGYTF. CDR3 in DNA: TGTGCCAGCAGCTTGGAATCAGAAAACTATGGCTACACCTTC.

The V gene is TRBV11-2, the J gene TRBJ2-5, with a tentative D call TRBD1 (6 bases). Between the trimmed V and J ends, which lost 5 bases and 5 bases, there was a span of 12 bases. Per germline, CDR1 SGHAT and CDR2 FQNNGV. The CDR3 contains 13 residues. The CDR3 protein is CASSPRGWETQYF. The CDR3 region has the DNA TGTGCCAGCAGCCCGAGGGGGTGGGAGACCCAGTACTTC.

The chain couples TRBV6-5 to TRBJ1-2, with TRBD1 matching over 10 bases. The trim removed 5 bases at V and 8 bases at J, leaving 11 bases unmatched. Germline assignment: CDR1 MNHEY and CDR2 SVGAGI. The CDR3 is made up of 15 amino acids. The DNA of the CDR3 is TGTGCCAGCAGTCTTGGGACAGGGGCCTGGGGAGGCTACACCTTC. Translation: CASSLGTGAWGGYTF.

Only a few counts were recorded for this clone. This chain links TRBV7-2 with TRBJ2-1; perhaps TRBD1 as D (6 bases). Germline CDR1 SGHTA, CDR2 FQGNSA. V was trimmed by 7 bases and J by 8 bases, leaving 18 bases between them. This CDR3 contains 14 residues. CDR3 sequence reads: CASTFPGQSHEQFF. CDR3 DNA: TGTGCCAGCACCTTTCCGGGACAAAGTCATGAGCAGTTCTTC.

A note on this clone: This sample includes further DNA sequences coding for the same CDR3. The chain carries TRBV3-1 (or the pseudogene TRBV3-2) and TRBJ1-1; D possibly corresponds to TRBD1 (6 bases). V was cut by 4 bases and J by 1 base, with 10 bases left in between. The CDR3 loop spans 14 amino acids. The germline CDR1 and CDR2 sequences are LGHDT and YNNKEL (reference sequence). The CDR3 DNA follows: TGTGCCAGCAGCCCCTCGGGACAGAACACTGAAGCTTTCTTT. This encodes CASSPSGQNTEAFF.

This chain uses TRBV29-1 with TRBJ2-1; no reliable D call. The germline V and J ends were trimmed by 3 bases and 1 base, with 16 bases remaining between them. Germline V gene sequence: CDR1 SQVTM, CDR2 ANQGSEA. The CDR3 consists of 16 residues. CDR3 loop: CSVEAAASGSYNEQFF. CDR3 nucleotides: TGCAGCGTTGAGGCGGCAGCCTCGGGTTCCTACAATGAGCAGTTCTTC.

The chain recombines TRBV6-5 with TRBJ2-7; 8 bases map to TRBD1. This CDR3 has 15 amino acids. The ends lost 6 bases at V and 1 base at J; junction bases unmatched: 8. CDR1 and CDR2 (germline): MNHEY, SVGAGI. CDR3 amino acids: CASSQSGGASYEQYV. The CDR3 coding sequence is TGTGCCAGCAGCCAATCAGGGGGCGCTTCCTACGAGCAGTACGTC.

This clone was seen only a few times. The chain has TRBV5-1 and TRBJ1-2; a possible D gene is TRBD1 (6 bases). V was trimmed by 0 bases and J by 8 bases, leaving 14 bases between them. CDR3 size: 14 residues. Germline CDR1 SGHRS, CDR2 YFSETQ. CDR3 loop: CASSLVLQGYGYTF. The CDR3 DNA is TGCGCCAGCAGCTTGGTCCTACAGGGATACGGCTACACCTTC.

V gene TRBV14 combines with J gene TRBJ2-5; D remains unclear. The CDR3 is 13 residues long. Trimming took off 7 bases at V and 5 bases at J, with 14 bases between the two ends. CDR1 is SGHDN and CDR2 is FVKESK in the germline V gene. CDR3 DNA sequence: TGTGCCAGCAACACCGACTTGTGGGAGACCCAGTACTTC. Protein product: CASNTDLWETQYF.

V usage is TRBV20-1 and J usage is TRBJ1-5, with TRBD1 as a possible D gene (5 bases). The CDR3 is 18 residues long. Trimming shortened V by 3 bases and J by 1 base, and 22 bases separated the two germline ends. Germline CDR1 is DFQATT and CDR2 is SNEGSKA (reference sequence). The CDR3 here is CSASLSGPWGGSNQPQHF. In DNA form, the CDR3 reads TGCAGTGCTAGTTTATCTGGTCCCTGGGGCGGAAGCAATCAGCCCCAGCATTTT.

The chain couples TRBV28 to TRBJ2-3; 10 nucleotides line up with TRBD2. Trimming removed 3 bases from V and 1 base from J; junction bases left unmatched: 1. The germline gives CDR1 MDHEN, CDR2 SYDVKM. This CDR3 comprises 15 residues. Here the CDR3 DNA reads TGTGCCAGCAGTTTCCTAGCGGGGGGCACAGATACGCAGTATTTT. Translating gives CASSFLAGGTDTQYF.

The V gene is TRBV11-3, the J gene TRBJ1-4, with D perhaps TRBD1 (5 bases). Trimming removed 4 bases at V and 0 bases at J, with 15 bases between. Germline-derived CDR1 and CDR2 are SGHNT and YENEEA. The CDR3 contains 17 residues. CDR3 bases: TGTGCCAGCAGCTCGACAGACCCTTTTGCAACTAATGAAAAACTGTTTTTT. Residues: CASSSTDPFATNEKLFF.

This CDR3 reads CASSPGLAVSEQFF. The CDR3 bases are TGTGCCAGCTCACCGGGGCTAGCGGTGTCTGAGCAGTTCTTC. This sequence joins TRBV18 and TRBJ2-1, with 7 positions matching TRBD2. The CDR3 is 14 residues long. With V trimmed by 3 bases and J by 9 bases, 8 bases remained unmatched. CDR1 is KGHSH and CDR2 is LQKENI in the germline V gene.